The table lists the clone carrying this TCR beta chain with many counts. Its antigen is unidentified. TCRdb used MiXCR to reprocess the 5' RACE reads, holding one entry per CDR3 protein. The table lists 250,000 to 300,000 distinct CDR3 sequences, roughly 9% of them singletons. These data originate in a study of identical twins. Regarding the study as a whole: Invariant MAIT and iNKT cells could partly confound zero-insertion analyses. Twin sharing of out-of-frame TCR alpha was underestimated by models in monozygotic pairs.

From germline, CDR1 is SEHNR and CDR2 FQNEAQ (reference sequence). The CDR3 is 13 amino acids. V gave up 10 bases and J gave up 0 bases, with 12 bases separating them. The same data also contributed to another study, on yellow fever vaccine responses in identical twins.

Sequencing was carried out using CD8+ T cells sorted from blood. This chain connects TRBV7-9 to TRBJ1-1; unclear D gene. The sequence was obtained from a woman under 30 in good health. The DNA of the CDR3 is TGTGCCACCGGAAGCTTACTGAACACTGAAGCTTTCTTT. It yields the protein CATGSLLNTEAFF.